This T cell receptor beta chain is drawn from a study of shared clonotypes between healthy human individuals. Study as a whole: The donor group consisted of two women and a few men, aged 18 to 49.

Profiled with immunoSEQ multiplex PCR; TCRdb holds only in-frame clones, not every one. The sample includes 560,000 or so clones, around 96% of them seen just once. Study-level results: An effect of sequencing depth on clonotype sharing among donors was expected. Memory subsets generally showed lower estimated richness than naive subsets.

The CDR3 length is 15 residues. The germline CDR1 and CDR2 sequences are SEHNR and FQNEAQ (reference sequence). Trimming left V 4 bases short and J 8 bases short, with 18 bases between. CD45RO-negative, CCR7-selected cells formed the naive CD8 fraction, which excluded terminally differentiated effector memory CD45RA+ cells. As concerns this clone: Its antigen is unknown.

The source is a woman younger than 45 in good health. What was sequenced was naive CD8+ T cells sorted from blood. The chain uses TRBV7-9 and TRBJ2-4; D possibly corresponds to TRBD1 (6 bases). DNA for the CDR3: TGTGCCAGCAGCTCAGGGGCAGGTGACTCTTACATTCAGTACTTC. Translating gives CASSSGAGDSYIQYF.